A single sample is the source of the 16 T cell receptor beta chains below, sequenced in a study of blood T cell repertoires in COVID-19. Using immunoSEQ multiplex PCR, the repertoire was profiled, and TCRdb retains in-frame clones only, with some absent. The data hold about 190,000 clones, with approximately 88% observed a single time. The sequenced material came from peripheral blood. Receptor source: a man between 40 and 49 years old with acute or convalescent COVID-19.

This chain connects TRBV29-1 to TRBJ1-1; D remains ambiguous. This CDR3 is 12 amino acids long. Germline CDR1 reads SQVTM; CDR2 reads ANQGSEA. V lost 4 bases to trimming and J lost 3 bases, with 9 bases between them. The CDR3 sequence is CSVGRRDTEAFF. The CDR3 DNA reads TGCAGCGTTGGAAGACGGGACACTGAAGCTTTCTTT.

The chain couples TRBV6-5 to TRBJ2-3, with D perhaps matching TRBD2 (5 bases). This CDR3 has 13 amino acids. Germline assignment: CDR1 MNHEY and CDR2 SVGAGI. Between the trimmed V and J ends, which lost 6 bases and 2 bases, there was a span of 9 bases. This chain's CDR3 is CASRAVITDTQYF. CDR3 DNA sequence: TGTGCCAGCAGAGCGGTGATCACAGATACGCAGTATTTT.

The chain has TRBV28 and TRBJ1-3; 7 bases are shared with TRBD1. The CDR3 has 14 residues. Per germline, CDR1 MDHEN and CDR2 SYDVKM. The ends lost 6 bases at V and 5 bases at J; junction bases unmatched: 7. CDR3 residues: CASRTGFGRNTIYF. CDR3 nucleotide sequence: TGTGCCAGCAGGACAGGGTTCGGCAGAAACACCATATATTTT.

V and J are TRBV30 and TRBJ1-1; D unclear. CDR1 GTSNPN and CDR2 SVGIG come from the germline V gene (reference sequence). V was trimmed by 4 bases and J by 6 bases, leaving 12 bases between them. CDR3 size: 12 residues. CDR3 amino acids: CAWIGSGAEAFF. The DNA of the CDR3 is TGTGCCTGGATTGGGTCGGGTGCTGAAGCTTTCTTT.

With regard to this clone: Other nucleotide sequences in the sample specify the same CDR3. The CDR3 spells CASSGQRNTEAFF. The CDR3 DNA sequence: TGTGCCAGCTCAGGGCAGAGGAACACTGAAGCTTTCTTT. V usage is TRBV18 and J usage is TRBJ1-1; D is unclear. This CDR3 is 13 amino acids long. The germline V gene encodes CDR1 KGHSH and CDR2 LQKENI. Trimming shortened V by 5 bases and J by 1 base, and 8 bases separated the two germline ends.

The chain is built from TRBV19 and TRBJ2-7; perhaps TRBD1 as D (6 bases). CDR1 and CDR2 from the germline V gene are LNHDA and SQIVND (reference sequence). Trimming left V 4 bases short and J 2 bases short, with 15 bases between. This CDR3 region has 15 residues. For the CDR3, the DNA is TGTGCCAGTAGTACCGCACAGGGTATAGCCTACGAGCAGTACTTC. It codes for CASSTAQGIAYEQYF. Complete variable domain (other parts from reference TRBV19 and TRBJ2-7): DGGITQSPKYLFRKEGQNVTLSCEQNLNHDAMYWYRQDPGQGLRLIYYSQIVNDFQKGDIAEGYSVSREKKESFPLTVTSAQKNPTAFYLCASSTAQGIAYEQYFGPGTRLTVT.

This chain joins TRBV5-1 and TRBJ1-1; D gene unclear. CDR1 and CDR2 from the germline V gene are SGHRS and YFSETQ. The CDR3 contains 14 residues. V lost 0 bases to trimming and J lost 4 bases, with 10 bases between them. CDR3 bases: TGCGCCAGCAGCTTGGCGAGCCCCACCACTGAAGCTTTCTTT. Protein: CASSLASPTTEAFF.

The V gene is TRBV10-3, the J gene TRBJ1-2; weak D call: TRBD1 (6 bases). Between the trimmed V and J ends, which lost 3 bases and 4 bases, there was a span of 12 bases. The CDR3 contains 14 residues. Germline CDR1 ENHRY, CDR2 SYGVKD. CDR3 coding DNA: TGTGCCATCAGTGAAGGGGGAAGGAGCTATGGCTACACCTTC. It translates to CAISEGGRSYGYTF.

The rearrangement joins TRBV7-9 to TRBJ1-1, with D unresolved. The CDR3 has 16 residues. V dropped 1 base and J dropped 4 bases, with 16 bases sitting between them. Germline loops: CDR1 SEHNR, CDR2 FQNEAQ (reference sequence). The CDR3 nucleotides read TGTGCCAGCAGCTTAGGAGCGTACAGCCGGGGCACTGAAGCTTTCTTT. It yields the protein CASSLGAYSRGTEAFF.

This sequence joins TRBV28 and TRBJ2-5, with TRBD2 matching over 8 bases. Germline V gene data show CDR1 as MDHEN and CDR2 as SYDVKM. The ends lost 4 bases at V and 5 bases at J; junction bases unmatched: 9. This CDR3 contains 15 residues. The chain's CDR3 is CASSSSATGGETQYF. CDR3 coding DNA: TGTGCCAGCAGTTCATCAGCGACGGGAGGGGAGACCCAGTACTTC.

This chain uses TRBV29-1 with TRBJ2-2; possible D gene TRBD2, 6 bases. The CDR3 totals 14 residues. Trimming took off 4 bases at V and 2 bases at J, with 11 bases between the two ends. Germline CDR1 SQVTM, CDR2 ANQGSEA. The CDR3 loop reads CSVAGSLNTGELFF. The CDR3 region has the DNA TGCAGCGTTGCCGGGAGTCTAAACACCGGGGAGCTGTTTTTT.

The CDR3 loop is CASSPGLAGGYNEQFF. The CDR3 DNA reads as TGTGCCAGCAGCCCAGGACTAGCGGGGGGTTACAATGAGCAGTTCTTC. The rearrangement links TRBV3-1 (or the pseudogene TRBV3-2) to TRBJ2-1, with 14 nucleotides matching TRBD2. CDR1 and CDR2 from the germline V gene are LGHDT and YNNKEL (reference sequence). The CDR3 spans 16 residues. V shed 4 bases and J 4 bases; nucleotides not matched to a gene: 3.

A single count supports this clone. CDR3 region: CASKDSGSQNTGELFF. The CDR3, as DNA: TGTGCCAGCAAGGATTCGGGGTCACAGAACACCGGGGAGCTGTTTTTT. The chain carries TRBV25-1 and TRBJ2-2, with a possible D match to TRBD2 (5 bases). This CDR3 spans 16 amino acids. V was shortened by 7 bases and J by 1 base, with 16 bases between the two germline ends. In germline, CDR1 is MGHDK, CDR2 SYGVNS.

This clone was counted a few times. V and J are TRBV7-9 and TRBJ1-5, with D tentatively TRBD1 (5 bases). CDR3 length equals 14 residues. The V end was cut by 5 bases, the J end by 11 bases, with 19 bases between. Germline V gives CDR1 SEHNR, CDR2 FQNEAQ (reference sequence). DNA for the CDR3: TGTGCCAGCAGCCGTGGGCAGGACATGGGCTCCCAGCATTTT. It encodes CASSRGQDMGSQHF.

CDR3 nucleotide sequence: TGTGCCAGCAGTTTTGGACAGTTAGAATACACCTTC. Amino acid sequence: CASSFGQLEYTF. The V call is TRBV7-9, the J call TRBJ1-2; weak D call: TRBD1 (6 bases). From germline, CDR1 is SEHNR and CDR2 FQNEAQ (reference sequence). V lost 6 bases and J lost 11, with 16 bases in between. The CDR3 contains 12 residues. The full variable domain, in which reference TRBV7-9 and TRBJ1-2 provide the parts outside the CDR3, is DTGVSQNPRHKITKRGQNVTFRCDPISEHNRLYWYRQTLGQGPEFLTYFQNEAQLEKSRLLSDRFSAERPKGSFSTLEIQRTEQGDSAMYLCASSFGQLEYTFGSGTRLTVV.

This clone occurred once. The chain employs TRBV19 and TRBJ1-6; no definite D call. The CDR3 totals 16 residues. Germline CDR1 and CDR2: LNHDA and SQIVND (reference sequence). With 3 bases removed from V and 0 bases from J, the gap between germline ends came to 9 bases. In nucleotides, the CDR3 is TGTGCCAGTAGTATTTCACGGGGCTCCTATAATTCACCCCTCCACTTT. It yields the protein CASSISRGSYNSPLHF.